This TCR beta chain stems from a study of metastatic and nonmetastatic thyroid tumors. Study overall: Repertoires were compared across blood and tumor or nodule tissue from malignant and benign thyroid patients.

This CDR3 comprises 15 residues. Between the trimmed V and J ends, which lost 4 bases and 0 bases, there was a span of 10 bases. CDR1 and CDR2 from the germline V gene are SGHAT and FQNNGV. Overall study findings and caveats: Patients with malignant thyroid tumors reportedly had significantly higher TCR beta diversity than those with benign nodules, in blood and tumor.

This clone was seen ten or more times. Its cognate antigen is unknown. No treatment of any kind had been given to any patient before thyroid surgery. Under the authors' procedure: Using the CDR3 differences seen across clinicopathological groups, the authors built a distant-metastasis classifier for papillary thyroid cancer, which was meant to discriminate distant-metastatic patients. TCRdb redid the clone calls on the PCR reads using MiXCR. The V and J calls were determined by TCRdb, not by the authors. The sample shows about 70,000 clones, less than 20% of them seen only once. The clonotype was recovered from a female donor with papillary thyroid cancer or a benign thyroid nodule (not recorded which). Some clones in this sample may be carry-over from other donors' samples. The sequencing sample was made of blood. The rearrangement links TRBV11-2 to TRBJ2-1; no reliable D call. CDR3 in amino acids: CASSYDRSSYNEQFF. DNA for the CDR3: TGTGCCAGCAGCTACGACCGTAGCTCCTACAATGAGCAGTTCTTC.